This TCR beta chain was sequenced for a study of molecular identifiers for immune sequencing clone quantification. TCRdb reprocessed the PCR reads via MiXCR and lists one record per CDR3 protein. The data hold a few hundred thousand distinct CDR3 sequences, with roughly 24% observed a single time. CDR1 and CDR2 (germline): LGHNA, YSLEER. The CDR3 length is 18 residues. J lost 0 bases, V lost 0 bases, and 9 bases had no gene match. The sequencing sample was made of naive CD8+ T cells from blood, with Jurkat cell RNA spiked in. Subset indicated: FACS-sorted CD8+CD4-CCR7+CD45RA+ naive T cells. This TCR derives from a human donor in good health. Some libraries in this study had Jurkat cell RNA spiked in. The V and J genes are TRBV4-3 and TRBJ1-1; 8 positions agree with TRBD1. The CDR3 is CASSQETGAGGVNTEAFF. The CDR3 bases are TGCGCCAGCAGCCAAGAAACTGGGGCAGGGGGCGTGAACACTGAAGCTTTCTTT.